Below, 4 T cell receptor beta chains from the same sample are listed, as sequenced in a study of PD-1 blockade in classical Hodgkin lymphoma. This table comes from immunoSEQ multiplex PCR, and its TCRdb copy is limited to in-frame clones, with some not included. The sample has tens of thousands of clones, 60% to 70% seen once. The time point here: cycle 4 day 1 (C4D1), after 5 to 7 weeks of nivolumab. In every patient, relapse followed autologous stem cell transplantation, while exposure to brentuximab vedotin differed. The sample consisted of peripheral blood mononuclear cells (PBMCs), taken before the fourth cycle of nivolumab. These receptors all come from a human donor with classical Hodgkin lymphoma.

This clone was detected many times. The chain joins TRBV7-2 to TRBJ2-7; no reliable D call. In germline, CDR1 is SGHTA, CDR2 FQGNSA. Trimming pared 1 base from V and 1 base from J, leaving 8 bases between. The CDR3 is 14 residues long. The CDR3 sequence is CASSLEQASYEQYF. As DNA, the CDR3 is TGTGCCAGCAGCTTAGAGCAGGCTTCCTACGAGCAGTACTTC.

This rearrangement joins TRBV11-2 to TRBJ1-1; no firm D call. The CDR3 is made up of 17 amino acids. V shed 5 bases and J shed 11 bases, with 30 bases lying between them. The germline V gene has CDR1 SGHAT and CDR2 FQNNGV. The chain's CDR3 is CASSLIRVLQNELPAFF. The CDR3 bases are TGTGCCAGCAGCCTCATACGTGTCCTCCAGAACGAGCTTCCGGCTTTCTTT.

The chain joins TRBV5-6 to TRBJ2-1, with 8 positions matching TRBD2. Germline V gene data show CDR1 as SGHDT and CDR2 as YYEEEE. The CDR3 consists of 15 residues. Trimming cost V 4 bases and J 5 bases; bases outside gene matches: 8. CDR3 region: CASSPGTRYDNEQFF. The CDR3 nucleotides read TGTGCCAGCAGCCCCGGGACTAGATATGACAATGAGCAGTTCTTC.

The J gene is TRBJ1-3, the V gene TRBV5-1; 8 bases align to TRBD1. CDR3 length equals 15 residues. Germline lookup yields CDR1 SGHRS and CDR2 YFSETQ. The ends lost 4 bases at V and 0 bases at J; junction bases unmatched: 3. As DNA, the CDR3 is TGCGCCAGCAGCCCGGGACAGGACTCTGGAAACACCATATATTTT. Translating gives CASSPGQDSGNTIYF.